Given below is one TCR beta chain in context. Its antigen is as yet unknown. This sample stems from a study of cytomegalovirus exposure and HLA in healthy donors. Study-wide results and caveats: The classifier, whose performance was assessed in both the original and validation cohorts, reportedly diagnosed cytomegalovirus status with high specificity and sensitivity. There were a few CMV-associated chains whose specificity for CMV antigens was confirmed in vitro.

Here immunoSEQ multiplex PCR was the method, and the copy in TCRdb shows in-frame clones only, minus some. The table shows 220,000 or so clones, with approximately 83% occurring only once. J gave up 3 bases and V 1 base, and 10 bases lay outside the gene matches. CDR1 and CDR2 from the germline V gene are LGHNA and YNFKEQ. The CDR3 runs 17 residues. The sample taken for sequencing was PBMCs. This TCR was sampled from a woman in her twenties or thirties in good health and CMV-seropositive. J is TRBJ2-3 and V is TRBV4-2, with 7 bases fitting TRBD1. The CDR3 region has the DNA TGTGCCAGCAGCCAAGGGGATGGCCCCAGGGGGACAGATACGCAGTATTTT. This encodes CASSQGDGPRGTDTQYF.